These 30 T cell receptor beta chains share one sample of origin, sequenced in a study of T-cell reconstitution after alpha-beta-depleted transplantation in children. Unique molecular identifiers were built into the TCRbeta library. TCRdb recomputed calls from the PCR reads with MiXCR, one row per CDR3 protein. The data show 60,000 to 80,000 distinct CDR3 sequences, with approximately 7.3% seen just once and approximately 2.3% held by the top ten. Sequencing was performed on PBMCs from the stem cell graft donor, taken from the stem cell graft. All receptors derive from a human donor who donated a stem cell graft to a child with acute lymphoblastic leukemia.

The CDR3 spells CASSFASTASYEQYF. CDR3 nucleotides: TGTGCCAGCAGTTTCGCCTCCACCGCCTCCTACGAGCAGTACTTC. The chain couples TRBV27 to TRBJ2-7, with D unclear. This CDR3 has 15 residues. V lost 3 bases, J lost 0 bases, and 12 bases lay in between. The germline V gene has CDR1 MNHEY and CDR2 SMNVEV (reference sequence).

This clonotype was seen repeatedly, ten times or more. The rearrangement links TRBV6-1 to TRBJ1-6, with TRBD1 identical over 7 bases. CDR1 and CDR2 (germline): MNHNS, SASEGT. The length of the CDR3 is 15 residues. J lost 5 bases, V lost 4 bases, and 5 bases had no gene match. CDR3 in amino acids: CASSAGQADNSPLHF. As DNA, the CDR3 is TGTGCCAGCAGTGCAGGACAGGCAGATAATTCACCCCTCCACTTT.

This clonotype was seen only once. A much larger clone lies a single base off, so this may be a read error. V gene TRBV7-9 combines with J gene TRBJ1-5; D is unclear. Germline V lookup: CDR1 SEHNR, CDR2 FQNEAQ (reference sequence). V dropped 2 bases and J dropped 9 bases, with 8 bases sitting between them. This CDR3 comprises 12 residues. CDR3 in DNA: TGTGCCAGCAGCTTACCACAGTCGCCCCAGCATTTT. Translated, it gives CASSLPQSPQHF.

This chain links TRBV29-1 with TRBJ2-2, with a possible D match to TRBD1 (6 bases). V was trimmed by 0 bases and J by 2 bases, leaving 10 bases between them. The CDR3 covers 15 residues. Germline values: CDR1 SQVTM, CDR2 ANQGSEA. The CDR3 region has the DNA TGCAGCGTTGAAGAAGCAGGGGACAACACCGGGGAGCTGTTTTTT. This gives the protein CSVEEAGDNTGELFF.

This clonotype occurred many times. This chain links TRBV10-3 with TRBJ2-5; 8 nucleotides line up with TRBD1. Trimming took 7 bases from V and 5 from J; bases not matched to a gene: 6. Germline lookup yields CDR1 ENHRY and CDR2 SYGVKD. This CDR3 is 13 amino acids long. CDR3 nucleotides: TGTGCCATCAACCAGGGGGCGGAGGAGACCCAGTACTTC. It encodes CAINQGAEETQYF.

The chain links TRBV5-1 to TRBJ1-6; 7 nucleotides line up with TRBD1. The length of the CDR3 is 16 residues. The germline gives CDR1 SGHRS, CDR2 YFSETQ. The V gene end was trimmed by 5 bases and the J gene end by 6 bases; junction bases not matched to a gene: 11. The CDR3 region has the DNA TGCGCCAGCAGTTATGGGACAGCGATAACTAATTCACCCCTCCACTTT. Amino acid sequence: CASSYGTAITNSPLHF.

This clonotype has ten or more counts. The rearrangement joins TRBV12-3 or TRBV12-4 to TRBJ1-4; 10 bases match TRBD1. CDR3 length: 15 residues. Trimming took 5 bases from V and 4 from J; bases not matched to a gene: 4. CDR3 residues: CASSRGQGGNEKLFF. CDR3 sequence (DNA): TGTGCCAGCAGTCGCGGACAGGGGGGTAATGAAAAACTGTTTTTT.

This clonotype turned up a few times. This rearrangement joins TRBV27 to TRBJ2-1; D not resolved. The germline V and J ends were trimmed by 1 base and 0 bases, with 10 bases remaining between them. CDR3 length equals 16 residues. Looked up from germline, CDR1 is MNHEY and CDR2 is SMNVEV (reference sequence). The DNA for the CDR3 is TGTGCCAGCAGTTTATGGCAACAGAGCTCCTACAATGAGCAGTTCTTC. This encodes CASSLWQQSSYNEQFF.

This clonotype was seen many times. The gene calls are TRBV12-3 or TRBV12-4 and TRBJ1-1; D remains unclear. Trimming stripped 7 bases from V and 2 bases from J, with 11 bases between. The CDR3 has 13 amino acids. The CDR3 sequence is CASTRTQNTEAFF. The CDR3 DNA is TGTGCCAGCACTCGGACCCAAAACACTGAAGCTTTCTTT.

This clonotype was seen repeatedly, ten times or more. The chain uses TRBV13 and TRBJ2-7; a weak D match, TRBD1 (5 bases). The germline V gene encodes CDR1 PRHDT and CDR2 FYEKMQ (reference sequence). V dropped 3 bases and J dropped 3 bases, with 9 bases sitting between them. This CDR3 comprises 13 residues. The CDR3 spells CASSFSQGYEQYF. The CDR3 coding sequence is TGTGCCAGCAGCTTTTCGCAGGGCTACGAGCAGTACTTC.

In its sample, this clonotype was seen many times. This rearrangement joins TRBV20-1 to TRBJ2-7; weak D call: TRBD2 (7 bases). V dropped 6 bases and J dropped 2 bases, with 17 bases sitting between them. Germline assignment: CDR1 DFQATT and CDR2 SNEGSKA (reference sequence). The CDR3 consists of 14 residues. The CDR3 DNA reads TGCAGTGCCCCGAGGGGGGGCGACGCCTACGAGCAGTACTTC. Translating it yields CSAPRGGDAYEQYF.

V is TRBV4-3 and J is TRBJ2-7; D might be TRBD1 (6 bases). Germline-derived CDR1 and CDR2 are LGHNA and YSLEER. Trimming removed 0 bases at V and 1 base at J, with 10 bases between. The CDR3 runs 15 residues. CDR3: CASSQEGGTSYEQYF. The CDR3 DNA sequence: TGCGCCAGCAGCCAAGAAGGGGGTACGTCCTACGAGCAGTACTTC.

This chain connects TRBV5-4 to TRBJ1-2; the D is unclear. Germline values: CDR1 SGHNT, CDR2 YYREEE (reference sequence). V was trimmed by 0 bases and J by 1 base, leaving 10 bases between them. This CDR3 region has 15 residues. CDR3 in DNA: TGTGCCAGCAGCTTGGTCGGTGCGATTAACTATGGCTACACCTTC. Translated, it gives CASSLVGAINYGYTF.

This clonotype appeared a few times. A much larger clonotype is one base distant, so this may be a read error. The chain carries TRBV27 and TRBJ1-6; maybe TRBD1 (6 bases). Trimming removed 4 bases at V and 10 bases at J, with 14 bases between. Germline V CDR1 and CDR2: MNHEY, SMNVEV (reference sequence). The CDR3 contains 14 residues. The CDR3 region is CASSSQGRGSPLHF. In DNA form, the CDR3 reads TGTGCCAGCAGTTCACAGGGCCGGGGGTCACCCCTCCACTTT.

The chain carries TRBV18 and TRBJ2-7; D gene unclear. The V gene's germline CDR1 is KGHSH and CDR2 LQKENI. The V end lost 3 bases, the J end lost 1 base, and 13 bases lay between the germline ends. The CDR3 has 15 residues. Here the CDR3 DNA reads TGTGCCAGCTCACCCTACGACGGAGCGTCCTACGAGCAGTACTTC. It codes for CASSPYDGASYEQYF.

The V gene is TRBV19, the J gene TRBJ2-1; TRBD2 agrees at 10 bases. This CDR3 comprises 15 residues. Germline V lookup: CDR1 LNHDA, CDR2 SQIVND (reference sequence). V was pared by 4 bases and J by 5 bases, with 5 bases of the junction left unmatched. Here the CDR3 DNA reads TGTGCCAGTAGTACCTCTAGCGGGGGAGACAATGAGCAGTTCTTC. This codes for CASSTSSGGDNEQFF.

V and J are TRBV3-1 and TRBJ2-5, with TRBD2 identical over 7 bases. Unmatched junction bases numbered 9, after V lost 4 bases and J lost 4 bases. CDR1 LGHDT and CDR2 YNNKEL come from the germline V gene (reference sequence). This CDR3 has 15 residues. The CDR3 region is CASSLSGGRRETQYF. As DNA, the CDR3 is TGTGCCAGCAGCCTTTCGGGAGGTAGGAGAGAGACCCAGTACTTC.

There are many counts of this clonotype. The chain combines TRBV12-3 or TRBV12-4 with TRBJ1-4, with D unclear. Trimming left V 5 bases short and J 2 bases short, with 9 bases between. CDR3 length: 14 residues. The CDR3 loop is CASSPTGTNEKLFF. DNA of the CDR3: TGTGCCAGCAGTCCCACCGGGACTAATGAAAAACTGTTTTTT.

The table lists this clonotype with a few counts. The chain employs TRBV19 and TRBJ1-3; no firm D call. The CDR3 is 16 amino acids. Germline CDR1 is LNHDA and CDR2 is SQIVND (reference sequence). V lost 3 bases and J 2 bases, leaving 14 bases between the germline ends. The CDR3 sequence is CASSIRTHSTGNTIYF. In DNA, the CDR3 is TGTGCCAGTAGTATCCGGACCCACTCCACTGGAAACACCATATATTTT.

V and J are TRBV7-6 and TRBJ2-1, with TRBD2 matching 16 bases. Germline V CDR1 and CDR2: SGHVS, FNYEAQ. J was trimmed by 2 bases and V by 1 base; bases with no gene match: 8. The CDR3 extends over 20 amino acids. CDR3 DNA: TGTGCCAGCAGCTTAGTCCTCGGGACTAGCGGGAGGGCCCCCTACAATGAGCAGTTCTTC. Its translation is CASSLVLGTSGRAPYNEQFF.

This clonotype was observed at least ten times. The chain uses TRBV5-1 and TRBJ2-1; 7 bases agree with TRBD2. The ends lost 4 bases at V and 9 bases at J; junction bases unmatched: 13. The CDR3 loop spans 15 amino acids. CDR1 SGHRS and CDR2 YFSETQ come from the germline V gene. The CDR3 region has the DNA TGCGCCAGCAGCCCCCGGCTAGCGGACCAGGGTGAGCAGTTCTTC. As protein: CASSPRLADQGEQFF. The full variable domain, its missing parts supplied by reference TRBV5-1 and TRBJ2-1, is KAGVTQTPRYLIKTRGQQVTLSCSPISGHRSVSWYQQTPGQGLQFLFEYFSETQRNKGNFPGRFSGRQFSNSRSEMNVSTLELGDSALYLCASSPRLADQGEQFFGPGTRLTVL.

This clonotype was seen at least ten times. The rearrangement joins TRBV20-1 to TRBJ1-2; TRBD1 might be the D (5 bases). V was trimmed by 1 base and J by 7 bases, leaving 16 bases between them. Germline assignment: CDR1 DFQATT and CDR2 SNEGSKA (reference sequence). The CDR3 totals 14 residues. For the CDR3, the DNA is TGCAGTGCTAGAGGGGGCCACAGGCTGGCTGGCTACACCTTC. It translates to CSARGGHRLAGYTF.

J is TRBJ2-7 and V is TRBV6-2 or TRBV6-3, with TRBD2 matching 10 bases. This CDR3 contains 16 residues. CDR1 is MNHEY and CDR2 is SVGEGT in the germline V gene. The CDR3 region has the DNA TGTGCAGGCAGTTACGCCTTAGCGGGGGGCCGCGACGAGCAGTACTTC. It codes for CAGSYALAGGRDEQYF.

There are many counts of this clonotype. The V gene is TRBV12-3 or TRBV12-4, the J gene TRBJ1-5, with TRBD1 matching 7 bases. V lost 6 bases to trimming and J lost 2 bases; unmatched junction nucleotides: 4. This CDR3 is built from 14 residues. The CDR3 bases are TGTGCCAGCAGCCCAACAGGGGGCAATCAGCCCCAGCATTTT. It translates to CASSPTGGNQPQHF.

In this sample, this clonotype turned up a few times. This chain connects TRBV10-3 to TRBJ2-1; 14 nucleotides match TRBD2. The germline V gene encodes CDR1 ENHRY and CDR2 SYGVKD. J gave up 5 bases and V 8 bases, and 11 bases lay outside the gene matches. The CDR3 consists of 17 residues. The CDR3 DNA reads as TGTGCCATCGAAAAACGACTAGCGGGAGGGACTGACAATGAGCAGTTCTTC. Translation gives CAIEKRLAGGTDNEQFF.

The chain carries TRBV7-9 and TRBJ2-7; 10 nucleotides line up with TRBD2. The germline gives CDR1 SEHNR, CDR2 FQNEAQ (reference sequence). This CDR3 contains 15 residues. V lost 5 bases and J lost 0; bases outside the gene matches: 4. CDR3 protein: CASSPRTSGSYEQYF. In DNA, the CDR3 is TGTGCCAGCAGCCCCCGGACTAGCGGCTCCTACGAGCAGTACTTC.

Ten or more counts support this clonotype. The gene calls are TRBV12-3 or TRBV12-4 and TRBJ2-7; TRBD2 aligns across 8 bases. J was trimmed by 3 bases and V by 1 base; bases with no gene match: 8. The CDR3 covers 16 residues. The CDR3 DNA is TGTGCCAGCAGTTTAGTTCCAGCGGGAGTTTTCTACGAGCAGTACTTC. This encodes CASSLVPAGVFYEQYF.

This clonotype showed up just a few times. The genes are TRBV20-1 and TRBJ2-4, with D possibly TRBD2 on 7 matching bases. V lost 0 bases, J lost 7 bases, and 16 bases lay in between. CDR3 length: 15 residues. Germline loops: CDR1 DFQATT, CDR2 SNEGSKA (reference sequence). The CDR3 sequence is CSARDSAGAKNIQYF. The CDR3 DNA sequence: TGCAGTGCTAGAGATTCTGCGGGGGCTAAGAACATTCAGTACTTC.

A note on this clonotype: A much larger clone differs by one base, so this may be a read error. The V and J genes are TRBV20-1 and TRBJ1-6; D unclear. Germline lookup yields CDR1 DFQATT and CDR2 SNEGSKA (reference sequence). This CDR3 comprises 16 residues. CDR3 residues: CCATDKKGPYNSPLHF. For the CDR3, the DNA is TGCTGTGCTACCGACAAAAAAGGTCCATATAATTCACCCCTCCACTTT.

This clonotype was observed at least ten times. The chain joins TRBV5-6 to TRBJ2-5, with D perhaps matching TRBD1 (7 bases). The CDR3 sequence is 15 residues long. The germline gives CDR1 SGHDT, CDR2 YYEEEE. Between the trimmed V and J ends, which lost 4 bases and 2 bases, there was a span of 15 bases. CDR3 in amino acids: CASSASGGGQETQYF. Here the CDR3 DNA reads TGTGCCAGCAGCGCTTCAGGGGGAGGTCAAGAGACCCAGTACTTC. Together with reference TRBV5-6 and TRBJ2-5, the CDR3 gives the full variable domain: DAGVTQSPTHLIKTRGQQVTLRCSPKSGHDTVSWYQQALGQGPQFIFQYYEEEERQRGNFPDRFSGHQFPNYSSELNVNALLLGDSALYLCASSASGGGQETQYFGPGTRLLVL.